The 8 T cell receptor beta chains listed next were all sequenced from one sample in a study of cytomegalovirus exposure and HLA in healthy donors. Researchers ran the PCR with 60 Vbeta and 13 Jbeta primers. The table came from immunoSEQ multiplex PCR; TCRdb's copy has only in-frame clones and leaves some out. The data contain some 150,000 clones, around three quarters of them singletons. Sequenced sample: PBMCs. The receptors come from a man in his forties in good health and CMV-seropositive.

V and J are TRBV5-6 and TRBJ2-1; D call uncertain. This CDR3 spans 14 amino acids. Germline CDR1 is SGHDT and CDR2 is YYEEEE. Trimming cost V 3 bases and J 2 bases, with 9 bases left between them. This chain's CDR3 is CASSYLLPYNEQFF. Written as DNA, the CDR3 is TGTGCCAGCAGCTATCTACTACCCTACAATGAGCAGTTCTTC.

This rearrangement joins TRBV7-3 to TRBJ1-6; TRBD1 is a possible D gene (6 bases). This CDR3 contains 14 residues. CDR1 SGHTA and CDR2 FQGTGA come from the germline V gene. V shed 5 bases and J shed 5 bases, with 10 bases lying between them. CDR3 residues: CASSLGQNNSPLHF. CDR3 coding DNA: TGTGCCAGCAGCCTCGGACAGAATAATTCACCCCTCCACTTT.

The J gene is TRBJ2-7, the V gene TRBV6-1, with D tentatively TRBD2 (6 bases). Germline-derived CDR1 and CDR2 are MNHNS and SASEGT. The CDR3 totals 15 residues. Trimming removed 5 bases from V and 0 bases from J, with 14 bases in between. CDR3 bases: TGTGCCAGCAGTCTCCGGGACTCGGGCTCCTACGAGCAGTACTTC. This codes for CASSLRDSGSYEQYF.

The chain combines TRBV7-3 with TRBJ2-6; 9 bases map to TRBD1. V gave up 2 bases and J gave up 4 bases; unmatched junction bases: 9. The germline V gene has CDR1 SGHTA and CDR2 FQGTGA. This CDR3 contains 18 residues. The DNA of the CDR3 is TGTGCCAGCAGCTTATCCGGGACAGGGCTAGGGGGGGCCAACGTCCTGACTTTC. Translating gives CASSLSGTGLGGANVLTF.

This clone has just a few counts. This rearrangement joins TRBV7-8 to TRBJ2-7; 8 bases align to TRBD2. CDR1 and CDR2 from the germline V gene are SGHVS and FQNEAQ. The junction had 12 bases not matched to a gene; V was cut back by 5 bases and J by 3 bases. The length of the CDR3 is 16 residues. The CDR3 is CASSPGAGTSDYEQYF. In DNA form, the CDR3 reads TGTGCCAGCAGCCCAGGGGCCGGGACTAGTGACTACGAGCAGTACTTC.

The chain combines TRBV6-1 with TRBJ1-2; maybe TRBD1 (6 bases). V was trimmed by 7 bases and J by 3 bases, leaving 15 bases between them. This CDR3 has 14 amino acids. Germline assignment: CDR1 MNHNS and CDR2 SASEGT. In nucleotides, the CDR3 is TGTGCCAGCACCAGGACAGCCCCTGACTATGGCTACACCTTC. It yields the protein CASTRTAPDYGYTF.

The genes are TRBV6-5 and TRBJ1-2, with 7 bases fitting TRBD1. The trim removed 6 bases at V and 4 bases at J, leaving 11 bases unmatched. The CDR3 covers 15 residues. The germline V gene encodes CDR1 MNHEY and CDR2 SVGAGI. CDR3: CASSWSSGQAYGYTF. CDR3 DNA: TGTGCCAGCAGCTGGAGCTCAGGACAGGCCTATGGCTACACCTTC.

This CDR3 is CASSILAGGAYNEQFF. As DNA, the CDR3 is TGTGCCAGTAGTATTTTGGCGGGAGGCGCCTACAATGAGCAGTTCTTC. The rearrangement uses TRBV19 and TRBJ2-1; 8 bases line up with TRBD2. The CDR3 totals 16 residues. The junction had 6 bases not matched to a gene; V was cut back by 3 bases and J by 2 bases. Germline loops: CDR1 LNHDA, CDR2 SQIVND (reference sequence).